The source of this T cell receptor (beta chain) is a study of shared clonotypes between healthy human individuals. This CDR3 contains 13 residues. The V gene's germline CDR1 is KGHSH and CDR2 LQKENI. Trimming took 6 bases from V and 5 from J, leaving 10 bases between them. Each cell subset's genomic DNA was divided evenly among several immunoSEQ plates. Produced via immunoSEQ multiplex PCR; TCRdb's table is partial and in-frame only. The sample contains around 1.4 million clones, less than 99% of which appear only once. Nashville, Tennessee was home to all donors, who were Caucasian adults. This sequence was found in a man aged 30 to 45 in good health. V gene TRBV18 combines with J gene TRBJ2-2; D unclear. What was sequenced was naive CD4+ T cells sorted from blood. Subset described: CD45RA+ positively selected. This CDR3 is CASSTEETGELFF. CDR3 coding DNA: TGTGCCAGCTCCACCGAGGAAACCGGGGAGCTGTTTTTT.